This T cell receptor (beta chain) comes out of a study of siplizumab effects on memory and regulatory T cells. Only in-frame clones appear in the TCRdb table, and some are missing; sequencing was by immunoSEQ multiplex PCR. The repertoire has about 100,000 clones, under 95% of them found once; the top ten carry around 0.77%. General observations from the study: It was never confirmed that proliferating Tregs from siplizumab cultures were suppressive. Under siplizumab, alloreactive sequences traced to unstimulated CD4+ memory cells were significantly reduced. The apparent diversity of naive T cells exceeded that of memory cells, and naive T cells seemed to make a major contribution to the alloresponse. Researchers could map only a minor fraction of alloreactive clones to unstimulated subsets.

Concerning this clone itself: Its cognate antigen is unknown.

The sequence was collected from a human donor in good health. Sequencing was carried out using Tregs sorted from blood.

The DNA for the CDR3 is TGTGCCAGCTCACCACGGGACAGGGTACACAATGAGCAGTTCTTC. Residues: CASSPRDRVHNEQFF. The V gene is TRBV18, the J gene TRBJ2-1; 9 bases agree with TRBD1. CDR1 is KGHSH and CDR2 is LQKENI in the germline V gene. V lost 1 base, J lost 5 bases, and 3 bases stayed unmatched. The CDR3 is made up of 15 amino acids. Filled out from reference TRBV18 and TRBJ2-1, the complete variable domain reads NAGVMQNPRHLVRRRGQEARLRCSPMKGHSHVYWYRQLPEEGLKFMVYLQKENIIDESGMPKERFSAEFPKEGPSILRIQQVVRGDSAAYFCASSPRDRVHNEQFFGPGTRLTVL.